This T cell receptor beta chain emerged from a study of T cell responses to AZD1222 COVID-19 vaccine. V was trimmed by 2 bases and J by 2 bases, leaving 13 bases between them. CDR1 is MNHNS and CDR2 is SASEGT in the germline V gene. The CDR3 has 15 residues. Repertoires were generated with immunoSEQ multiplex PCR, while TCRdb's copy carries only in-frame clones and drops some. The sample has around 100,000 clones, roughly 80% seen once. This clone was seen a few times. The TCR sequence derives from an adult in good health. The V gene is TRBV6-1, the J gene TRBJ2-7; D may be TRBD1 (6 bases). The material sequenced was peripheral blood, taken on day 0 of AZD1222 vaccination. The CDR3 coding sequence is TGTGCCAGCAGTGAAATTTCGGACAGAGCCTACGAGCAGTACTTC. Its translation is CASSEISDRAYEQYF.